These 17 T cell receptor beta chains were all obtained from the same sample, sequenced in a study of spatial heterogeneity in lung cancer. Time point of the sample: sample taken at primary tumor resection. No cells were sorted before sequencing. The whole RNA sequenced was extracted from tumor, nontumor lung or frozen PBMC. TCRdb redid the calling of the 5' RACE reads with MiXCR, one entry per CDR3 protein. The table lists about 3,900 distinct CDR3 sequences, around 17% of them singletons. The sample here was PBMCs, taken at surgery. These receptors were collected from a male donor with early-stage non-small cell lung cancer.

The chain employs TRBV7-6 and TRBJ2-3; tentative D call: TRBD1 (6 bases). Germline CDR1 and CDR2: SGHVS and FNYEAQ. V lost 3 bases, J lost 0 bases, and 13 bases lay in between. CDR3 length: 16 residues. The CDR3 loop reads CASSLGHMISTDTQYF. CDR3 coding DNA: TGTGCCAGCAGCTTGGGACATATGATTAGCACAGATACGCAGTATTTT.

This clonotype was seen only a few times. The CDR3 DNA is TGTGCCACCAGTGATTTCGGCAGCACAGAGCGGGAGACCCAGTACTTC. Its protein is CATSDFGSTERETQYF. The rearrangement links TRBV24-1 to TRBJ2-5; perhaps TRBD2 as D (5 bases). V was trimmed by 1 base and J by 5 bases, leaving 16 bases between them. CDR1 is KGHDR, CDR2 SFDVKD, per germline. The length of the CDR3 is 16 residues.

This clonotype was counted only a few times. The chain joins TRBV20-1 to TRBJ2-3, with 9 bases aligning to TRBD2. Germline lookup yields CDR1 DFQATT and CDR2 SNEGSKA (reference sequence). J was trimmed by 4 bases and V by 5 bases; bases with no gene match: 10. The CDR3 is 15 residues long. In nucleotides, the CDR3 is TGCAGTGCTTCGACAGGTAGCGGGAGTGCAGATACGCAGTATTTT. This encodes CSASTGSGSADTQYF.

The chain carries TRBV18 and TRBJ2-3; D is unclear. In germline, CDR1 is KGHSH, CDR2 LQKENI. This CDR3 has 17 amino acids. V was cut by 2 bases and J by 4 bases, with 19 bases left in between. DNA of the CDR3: TGTGCCAGCTCACCATCAGAGGAGTCCGTCTTTTCAGATACGCAGTATTTT. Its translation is CASSPSEESVFSDTQYF. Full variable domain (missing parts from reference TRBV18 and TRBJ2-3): NAGVMQNPRHLVRRRGQEARLRCSPMKGHSHVYWYRQLPEEGLKFMVYLQKENIIDESGMPKERFSAEFPKEGPSILRIQQVVRGDSAAYFCASSPSEESVFSDTQYFGPGTRLTVL.

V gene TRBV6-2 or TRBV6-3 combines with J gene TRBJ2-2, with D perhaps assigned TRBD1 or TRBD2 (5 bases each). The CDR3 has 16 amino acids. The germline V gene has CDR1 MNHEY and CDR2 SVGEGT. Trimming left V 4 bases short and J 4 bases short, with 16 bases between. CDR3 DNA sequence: TGTGCCAGCAGTTCCTCAGCAGGGAGTAGCACCGGGGAGCTGTTTTTT. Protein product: CASSSSAGSSTGELFF.

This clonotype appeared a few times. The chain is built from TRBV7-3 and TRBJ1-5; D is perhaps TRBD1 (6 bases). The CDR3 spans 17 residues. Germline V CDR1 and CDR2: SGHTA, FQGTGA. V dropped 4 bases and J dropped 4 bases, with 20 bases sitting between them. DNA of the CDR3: TGTGCCAGCAGCTCCTCTAACTATCACAGGGCAAATCAGCCCCAGCATTTT. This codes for CASSSSNYHRANQPQHF.

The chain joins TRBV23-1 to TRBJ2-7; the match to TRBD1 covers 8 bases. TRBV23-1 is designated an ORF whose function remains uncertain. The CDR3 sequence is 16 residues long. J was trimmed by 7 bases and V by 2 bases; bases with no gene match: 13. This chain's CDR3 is CASSQPAADREEEQYF. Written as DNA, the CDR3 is TGCGCCAGCAGTCAACCAGCAGCGGACAGGGAGGAGGAGCAGTACTTC.

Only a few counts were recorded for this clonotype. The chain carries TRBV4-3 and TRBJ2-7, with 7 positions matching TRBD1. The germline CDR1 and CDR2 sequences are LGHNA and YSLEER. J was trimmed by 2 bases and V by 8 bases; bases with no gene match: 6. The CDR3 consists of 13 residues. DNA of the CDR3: TGCGCCAGCGCCCGGGACAGAGCCTACGAGCAGTACTTC. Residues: CASARDRAYEQYF.

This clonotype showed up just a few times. The CDR3 loop reads CSAKQDPNTEAFF. DNA for the CDR3: TGCAGTGCCAAACAGGACCCGAACACTGAAGCTTTCTTT. V is TRBV20-1 and J is TRBJ1-1; weak D call: TRBD1 (5 bases). The CDR3 length is 13 residues. Per germline, CDR1 DFQATT and CDR2 SNEGSKA (reference sequence). V was shortened by 6 bases and J by 1 base, with 12 bases between the two germline ends.

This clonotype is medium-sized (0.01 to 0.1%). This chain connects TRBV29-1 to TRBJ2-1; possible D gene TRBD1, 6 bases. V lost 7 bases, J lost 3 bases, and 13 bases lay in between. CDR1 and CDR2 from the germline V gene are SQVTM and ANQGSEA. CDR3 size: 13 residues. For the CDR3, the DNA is TGCAGCGCGGAGCCAGGGGTCTACAATGAGCAGTTCTTC. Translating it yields CSAEPGVYNEQFF.

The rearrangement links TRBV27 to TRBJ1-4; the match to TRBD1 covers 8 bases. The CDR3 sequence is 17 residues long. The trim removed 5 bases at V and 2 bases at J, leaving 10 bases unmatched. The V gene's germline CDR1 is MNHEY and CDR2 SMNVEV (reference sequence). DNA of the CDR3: TGTGCCAGCAGTCAAACCCGGACAGGGCCGACTAATGAAAAACTGTTTTTT. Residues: CASSQTRTGPTNEKLFF.

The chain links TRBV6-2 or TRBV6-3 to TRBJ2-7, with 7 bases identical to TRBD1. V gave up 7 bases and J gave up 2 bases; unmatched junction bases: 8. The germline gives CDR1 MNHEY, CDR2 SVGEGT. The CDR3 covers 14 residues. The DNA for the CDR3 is TGTGCCAGCAACCAGGGGGTAAGGACCTACGAGCAGTACTTC. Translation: CASNQGVRTYEQYF.

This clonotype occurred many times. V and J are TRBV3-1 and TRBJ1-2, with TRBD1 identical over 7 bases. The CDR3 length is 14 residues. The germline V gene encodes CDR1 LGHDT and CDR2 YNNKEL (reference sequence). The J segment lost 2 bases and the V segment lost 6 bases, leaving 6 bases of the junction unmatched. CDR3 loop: CASRGDRVNYGYTF. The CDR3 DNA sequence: TGTGCCAGCAGAGGGGACAGAGTCAACTATGGCTACACCTTC.

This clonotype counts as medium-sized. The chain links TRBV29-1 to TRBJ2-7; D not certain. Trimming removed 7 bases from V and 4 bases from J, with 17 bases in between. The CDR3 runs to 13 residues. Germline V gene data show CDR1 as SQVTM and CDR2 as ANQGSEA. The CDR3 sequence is CSGLAAASYEQYF. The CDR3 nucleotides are TGCAGCGGGCTCGCTGCCGCCTCGTACGAGCAGTACTTC.

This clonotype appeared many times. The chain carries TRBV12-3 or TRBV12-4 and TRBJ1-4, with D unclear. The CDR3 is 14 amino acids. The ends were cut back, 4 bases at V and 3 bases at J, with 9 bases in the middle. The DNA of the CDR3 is TGTGCCAGCAGTTCCCATACTTCTAATGAAAAACTGTTTTTT. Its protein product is CASSSHTSNEKLFF.

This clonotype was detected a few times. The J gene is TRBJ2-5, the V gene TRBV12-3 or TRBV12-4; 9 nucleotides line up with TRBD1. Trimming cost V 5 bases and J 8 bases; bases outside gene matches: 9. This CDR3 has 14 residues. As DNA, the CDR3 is TGTGCCAGCAGTCACCGGGACAGGGCTTTTACCCAGTACTTC. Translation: CASSHRDRAFTQYF.

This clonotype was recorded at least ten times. The CDR3 DNA reads TGTGCCAGCAGTCCGGCCGGGACTAGTAATGAGCAGTTCTTC. Protein sequence: CASSPAGTSNEQFF. The chain combines TRBV6-2 or TRBV6-3 with TRBJ2-1; 8 bases agree with TRBD2. V lost 5 bases, J lost 7 bases, and 7 bases stayed unmatched. This CDR3 has 14 amino acids. Germline CDR1 MNHEY, CDR2 SVGEGT.